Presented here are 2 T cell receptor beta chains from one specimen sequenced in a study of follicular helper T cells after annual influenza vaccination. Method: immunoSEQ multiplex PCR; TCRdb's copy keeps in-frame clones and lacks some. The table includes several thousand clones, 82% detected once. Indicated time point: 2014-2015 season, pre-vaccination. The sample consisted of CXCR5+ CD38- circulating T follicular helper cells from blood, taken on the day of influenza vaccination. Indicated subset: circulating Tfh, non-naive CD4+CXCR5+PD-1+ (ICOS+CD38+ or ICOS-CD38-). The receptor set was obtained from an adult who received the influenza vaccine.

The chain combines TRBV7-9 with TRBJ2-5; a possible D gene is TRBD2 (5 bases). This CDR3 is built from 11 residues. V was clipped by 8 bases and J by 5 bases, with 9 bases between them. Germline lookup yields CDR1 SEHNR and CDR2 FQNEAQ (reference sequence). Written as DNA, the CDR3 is TGTGCCAGCGGGCCGGGGGAGACCCAGTACTTC. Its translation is CASGPGETQYF.

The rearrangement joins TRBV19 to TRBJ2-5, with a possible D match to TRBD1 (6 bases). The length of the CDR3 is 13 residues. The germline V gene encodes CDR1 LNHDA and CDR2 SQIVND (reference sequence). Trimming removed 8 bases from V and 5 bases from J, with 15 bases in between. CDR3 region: CASGFRGGETQYF. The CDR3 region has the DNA TGTGCCAGTGGATTCAGGGGTGGGGAGACCCAGTACTTC.